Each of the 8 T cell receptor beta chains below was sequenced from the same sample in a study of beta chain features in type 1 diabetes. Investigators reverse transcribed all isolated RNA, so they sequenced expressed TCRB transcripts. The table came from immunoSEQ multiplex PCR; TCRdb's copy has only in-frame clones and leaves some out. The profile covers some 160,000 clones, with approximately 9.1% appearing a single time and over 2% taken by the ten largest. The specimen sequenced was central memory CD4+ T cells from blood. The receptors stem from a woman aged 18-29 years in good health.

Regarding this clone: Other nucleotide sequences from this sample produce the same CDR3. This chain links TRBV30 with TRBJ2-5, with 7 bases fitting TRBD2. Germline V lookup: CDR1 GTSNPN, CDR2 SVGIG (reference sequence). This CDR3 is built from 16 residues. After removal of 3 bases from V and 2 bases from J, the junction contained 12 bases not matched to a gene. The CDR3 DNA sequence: TGTGCCTGGAGCGGAGGACTAGGTCGTGGGCAAGAGACCCAGTACTTC. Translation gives CAWSGGLGRGQETQYF.

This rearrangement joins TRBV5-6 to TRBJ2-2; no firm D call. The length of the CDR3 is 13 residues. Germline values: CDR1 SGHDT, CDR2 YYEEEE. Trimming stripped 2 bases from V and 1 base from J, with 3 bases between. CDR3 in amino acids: CASSFRNTGELFF. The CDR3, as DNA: TGTGCCAGCAGCTTTCGGAACACCGGGGAGCTGTTTTTT.

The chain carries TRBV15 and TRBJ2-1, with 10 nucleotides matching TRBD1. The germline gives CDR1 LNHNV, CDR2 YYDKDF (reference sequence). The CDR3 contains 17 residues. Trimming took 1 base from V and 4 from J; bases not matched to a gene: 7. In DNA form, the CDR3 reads TGTGCCACCAGCAGAGGATACGGGACAGGGGAATACAATGAGCAGTTCTTC. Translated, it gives CATSRGYGTGEYNEQFF.

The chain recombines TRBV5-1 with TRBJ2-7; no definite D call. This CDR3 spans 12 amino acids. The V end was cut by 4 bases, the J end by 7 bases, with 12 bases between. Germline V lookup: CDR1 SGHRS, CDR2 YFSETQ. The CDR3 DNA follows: TGCGCCAGCAGCGCTGACTTCGTGGAGCAGTACTTC. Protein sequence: CASSADFVEQYF.

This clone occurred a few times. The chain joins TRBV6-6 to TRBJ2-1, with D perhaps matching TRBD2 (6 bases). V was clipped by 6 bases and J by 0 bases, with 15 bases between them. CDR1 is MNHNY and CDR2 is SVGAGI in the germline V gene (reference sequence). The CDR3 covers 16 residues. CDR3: CASRRSGSSSYNEQFF. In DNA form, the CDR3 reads TGTGCCAGCAGACGGAGCGGGTCCAGCTCCTACAATGAGCAGTTCTTC.

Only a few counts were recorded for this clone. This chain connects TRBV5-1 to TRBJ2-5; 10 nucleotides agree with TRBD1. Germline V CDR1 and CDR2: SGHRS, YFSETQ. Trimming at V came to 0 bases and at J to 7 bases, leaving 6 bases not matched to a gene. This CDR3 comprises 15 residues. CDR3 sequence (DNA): TGCGCCAGCAGCTTGGCCCCGGGACAGGGGTCGACCCAGTACTTC. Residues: CASSLAPGQGSTQYF. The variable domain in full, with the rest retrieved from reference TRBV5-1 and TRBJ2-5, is KAGVTQTPRYLIKTRGQQVTLSCSPISGHRSVSWYQQTPGQGLQFLFEYFSETQRNKGNFPGRFSGRQFSNSRSEMNVSTLELGDSALYLCASSLAPGQGSTQYFGPGTRLLVL.

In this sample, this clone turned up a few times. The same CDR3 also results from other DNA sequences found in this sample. In DNA form, the CDR3 reads TGTGCCAGCAGCCAGGACAGGGGTAATCAGCCCCAGCATTTT. Translation: CASSQDRGNQPQHF. The chain joins TRBV7-8 to TRBJ1-5; the match to TRBD1 covers 9 bases. Germline V lookup: CDR1 SGHVS, CDR2 FQNEAQ. The ends lost 5 bases at V and 4 bases at J; junction bases unmatched: 3. The CDR3 spans 14 residues.

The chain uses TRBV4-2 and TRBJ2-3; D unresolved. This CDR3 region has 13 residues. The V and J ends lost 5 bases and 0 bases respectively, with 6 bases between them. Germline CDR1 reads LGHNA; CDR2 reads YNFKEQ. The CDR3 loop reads CASSTQSTDTQYF. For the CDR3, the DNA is TGTGCCAGCAGCACGCAGAGCACAGATACGCAGTATTTT.